The 21 T cell receptor beta chains in this list originate from one sample, sequenced in a study of cytomegalovirus exposure and HLA in healthy donors. PCR employed 60 Vbeta and 13 Jbeta primers. Profiled with immunoSEQ multiplex PCR; TCRdb holds only in-frame clones, not every one. The table records fewer than 200,000 clones, about 69% of them present only once. The sample taken for sequencing was PBMCs. These receptors were collected from a human donor in good health.

The chain carries TRBV18 and TRBJ2-3; 8 bases fit TRBD1. Germline CDR1 reads KGHSH; CDR2 reads LQKENI. CDR3 length equals 15 residues. J was trimmed by 0 bases and V by 6 bases; bases with no gene match: 5. CDR3 loop: CASSPDRGSTDTQYF. Written as DNA, the CDR3 is TGTGCCAGCTCCCCCGACAGGGGAAGCACAGATACGCAGTATTTT.

The chain links TRBV30 to TRBJ2-7; 12 bases match TRBD1. V lost 5 bases and J lost 9; bases outside the gene matches: 11. CDR3 length: 14 amino acids. The V gene's germline CDR1 is GTSNPN and CDR2 SVGIG (reference sequence). The DNA for the CDR3 is TGTGCCTGGGAGACCGGGACAGGGGGCAGGGTGCAGTACTTC. Its translation is CAWETGTGGRVQYF.

The sample holds one count of this clone. The chain uses TRBV5-1 and TRBJ1-3; no clear D. This CDR3 has 16 residues. The V gene's germline CDR1 is SGHRS and CDR2 YFSETQ. V lost 0 bases, J lost 0 bases, and 10 bases lay in between. The CDR3 loop is CASSLEGGLSGNTIYF. For the CDR3, the DNA is TGCGCCAGCAGCTTGGAAGGCGGCCTCTCTGGAAACACCATATATTTT.

The chain has TRBV6-1 and TRBJ2-4; possibly TRBD1 for D (6 bases). Germline V gene lookup returns CDR1 MNHNS and CDR2 SASEGT. Trimming stripped 2 bases from V and 7 bases from J, with 12 bases between. This CDR3 is built from 14 residues. CDR3 sequence (DNA): TGTGCCAGCAGTGAACAGGGGAGATTCAACATTCAGTACTTC. It codes for CASSEQGRFNIQYF.

The rearrangement joins TRBV18 to TRBJ2-1, with D maybe TRBD2 (5 bases). CDR1 and CDR2 from the germline V gene are KGHSH and LQKENI. The CDR3 contains 14 residues. V lost 1 base and J lost 9, with 13 bases in between. This CDR3 is CASSPRSSLVEQFF. The CDR3 DNA reads TGTGCCAGCTCACCACGTTCTAGCTTGGTTGAGCAGTTCTTC.

The chain uses TRBV15 and TRBJ1-5; D remains unclear. Germline loops: CDR1 LNHNV, CDR2 YYDKDF (reference sequence). The CDR3 contains 14 residues. Trimming stripped 1 base from V and 7 bases from J, with 11 bases between. Written as DNA, the CDR3 is TGTGCCACCAGCAGAGGAGGGCTCGGGCAGCCCCAGCATTTT. Translated, it gives CATSRGGLGQPQHF.

The rearrangement joins TRBV29-1 to TRBJ1-2; D might be TRBD1 (5 bases). CDR1 SQVTM and CDR2 ANQGSEA come from the germline V gene. The V end was cut by 1 base, the J end by 8 bases, with 11 bases between. This CDR3 has 12 residues. DNA of the CDR3: TGCAGCGTTGAAGGGCCAGGGCGCGGCTACACCTTC. It specifies CSVEGPGRGYTF. The full variable domain, completed using reference TRBV29-1 and TRBJ1-2, is SAVISQKPSRDICQRGTSLTIQCQVDSQVTMMFWYRQQPGQSLTLIATANQGSEATYESGFVIDKFPISRPNLTFSTLTVSNMSPEDSSIYLCSVEGPGRGYTFGSGTRLTVV.

The V call is TRBV5-1, the J call TRBJ1-1; 7 positions agree with TRBD1. The germline V gene has CDR1 SGHRS and CDR2 YFSETQ. V lost 0 bases to trimming and J lost 5 bases; unmatched junction nucleotides: 7. The CDR3 consists of 15 residues. The CDR3 region is CASSLGQGFVTEAFF. The CDR3 coding sequence is TGCGCCAGCAGCTTGGGACAGGGCTTTGTGACTGAAGCTTTCTTT.

The gene calls are TRBV11-2 and TRBJ1-2; D is perhaps TRBD1 (5 bases). CDR3 length equals 15 residues. Trimming removed 1 base at V and 4 bases at J, with 13 bases between. CDR1 and CDR2 (germline): SGHAT, FQNNGV. The CDR3 bases are TGTGCCAGCAGCTTAGGGTCCCGGGGGACCTATGGCTACACCTTC. It is translated as CASSLGSRGTYGYTF.

J is TRBJ1-5 and V is TRBV6-6; 7 bases are shared with TRBD1. The CDR3 covers 15 residues. Germline V gives CDR1 MNHNY, CDR2 SVGAGI (reference sequence). V shed 0 bases and J 3 bases; nucleotides not matched to a gene: 2. Here the CDR3 reads CASSYSGQNNQPQHF. CDR3 coding DNA: TGTGCCAGCAGTTACTCGGGACAGAACAATCAGCCCCAGCATTTT.

This clone was recorded once. V is TRBV7-2 and J is TRBJ2-3; 11 bases align to TRBD2. The V gene end was trimmed by 4 bases and the J gene end by 3 bases; junction bases not matched to a gene: 3. CDR1 is SGHTA and CDR2 is FQGNSA in the germline V gene. The CDR3 runs to 15 residues. DNA of the CDR3: TGTGCCAGCAGCTATGTAGCGGGGGGGACAGATACGCAGTATTTT. It specifies CASSYVAGGTDTQYF.

This clone was observed once. V usage is TRBV6-1 and J usage is TRBJ2-7; 14 bases match TRBD2. Per the germline V gene, CDR1 is MNHNS and CDR2 is SASEGT. Losses at the gene ends were 1 base for V and 12 bases for J; bases not matched to a gene: 2. This CDR3 is 13 amino acids long. The CDR3: CASSEGTSGGSYF. The CDR3 DNA reads TGTGCCAGCAGTGAAGGGACTAGCGGGGGGTCGTACTTC.

The rearrangement links TRBV5-1 to TRBJ1-5, with D unclear. Germline V gives CDR1 SGHRS, CDR2 YFSETQ. Trimming removed 0 bases from V and 3 bases from J, with 7 bases in between. The CDR3 has 14 residues. The CDR3 is CASSLAGDNQPQHF. The CDR3 DNA is TGCGCCAGCAGCTTGGCCGGGGACAATCAGCCCCAGCATTTT.

The chain carries TRBV5-6 and TRBJ1-5; TRBD1 aligns across 8 bases. Germline loops: CDR1 SGHDT, CDR2 YYEEEE. With V trimmed by 0 bases and J by 5 bases, 7 bases remained unmatched. The CDR3 totals 16 residues. The CDR3 loop is CASSLGGSGGDQPQHF. The CDR3 nucleotides are TGTGCCAGCAGCTTGGGAGGGTCAGGGGGCGATCAGCCCCAGCATTTT. Based on the CDR3 plus reference TRBV5-6 and TRBJ1-5, the full variable domain is DAGVTQSPTHLIKTRGQQVTLRCSPKSGHDTVSWYQQALGQGPQFIFQYYEEEERQRGNFPDRFSGHQFPNYSSELNVNALLLGDSALYLCASSLGGSGGDQPQHFGDGTRLSIL.

The chain uses TRBV7-3 and TRBJ2-2, with TRBD2 matching over 9 bases. The germline CDR1 and CDR2 sequences are SGHTA and FQGTGA. There are 16 residues in the CDR3. V lost 2 bases and J lost 4; bases outside the gene matches: 5. CDR3 bases: TGTGCCAGCAGCTTACGTGCGGGGGGGAGCACCGGGGAGCTGTTTTTT. It codes for CASSLRAGGSTGELFF.

This sequence joins TRBV6-1 and TRBJ1-3, with D unresolved. The CDR3 has 14 residues. Germline V CDR1 and CDR2: MNHNS, SASEGT. Trimming removed 4 bases from V and 4 bases from J, with 11 bases in between. DNA for the CDR3: TGTGCCAGCAGTGGGACTGGGATGGGAAACACCATATATTTT. Translation: CASSGTGMGNTIYF.

The chain links TRBV19 to TRBJ2-3; 8 bases map to TRBD1. V shed 6 bases, J shed 4 bases, and the junction held 6 bases outside the gene matches. The CDR3 runs 14 residues. Germline V lookup: CDR1 LNHDA, CDR2 SQIVND (reference sequence). CDR3 sequence (DNA): TGTGCCAGTAGAACTCAGGGGGCCGCAGATACGCAGTATTTT. This gives the protein CASRTQGAADTQYF.

This chain uses TRBV19 with TRBJ2-3; no clear D. This CDR3 has 14 residues. Trimming left V 1 base short and J 4 bases short, with 9 bases between. CDR1 is LNHDA and CDR2 is SQIVND in the germline V gene (reference sequence). The CDR3, as DNA: TGTGCCAGTAGTATAGTTAATCCCCCAGATACGCAGTATTTT. The encoded protein is CASSIVNPPDTQYF.

The chain uses TRBV2 and TRBJ1-1; 7 bases agree with TRBD1. The CDR3 has 16 residues. J was trimmed by 0 bases and V by 6 bases; bases with no gene match: 10. Germline CDR1 and CDR2: SNHLY and FYNNEI. CDR3 sequence: CASRGTVHILNTEAFF. CDR3 coding DNA: TGTGCCAGCAGGGGGACAGTTCATATATTGAACACTGAAGCTTTCTTT.

The chain recombines TRBV2 with TRBJ2-1; 12 nucleotides line up with TRBD2. CDR1 and CDR2 from the germline V gene are SNHLY and FYNNEI. V lost 7 bases, J lost 5 bases, and 3 bases stayed unmatched. The CDR3 is 14 amino acids. DNA for the CDR3: TGTGCCAGCAAACTAGCGGGGGGAAACAATGAGCAGTTCTTC. This sequence encodes CASKLAGGNNEQFF. The variable domain in full, completed from reference TRBV2 and TRBJ2-1, reads EPEVTQTPSHQVTQMGQEVILRCVPISNHLYFYWYRQILGQKVEFLVSFYNNEISEKSEIFDDQFSVERPDGSNFTLKIRSTKLEDSAMYFCASKLAGGNNEQFFGPGTRLTVL.

The chain has TRBV4-1 and TRBJ1-6; TRBD1 aligns across 8 bases. Germline lookup yields CDR1 MGHRA and CDR2 YSYEKL. The CDR3 is 15 amino acids. With V trimmed by 1 base and J by 10 bases, 6 bases remained unmatched. This CDR3 is CASSQVVGQDSPLHF. The CDR3 DNA reads as TGCGCCAGCAGCCAAGTTGTGGGACAGGACTCACCCCTCCACTTT.